The clone carrying this T cell receptor beta chain was observed a few times. Its antigen is currently unknown. Investigators reverse transcribed all isolated RNA, so they sequenced expressed TCRB transcripts. The assay was immunoSEQ multiplex PCR, and TCRdb's table has in-frame clones only and misses some. The sample lists roughly 300,000 clones; 6.5% to 10% were seen once. These data originate in a study of beta chain features in type 1 diabetes. Study-wide points: Type 1 diabetes patients showed a moderate but significant shortening of TCRB CDR3s in all four CD4+ subsets. TCRB repertoires of naive, central memory and Treg cells appeared more similar among patients than among healthy donors.

This TCR was recovered from a woman in her late teens or twenties in good health. Input material: central memory CD4+ T cells from blood.

The CDR3 loop is CALVGSTDTQYF. The CDR3 DNA sequence: TGTGCCCTTGTGGGCTCCACAGATACGCAGTATTTT. V usage is TRBV6-1 and J usage is TRBJ2-3; D remains ambiguous. This CDR3 has 12 residues. With 11 bases removed from V and 2 bases from J, the gap between germline ends came to 11 bases. CDR1 and CDR2 from the germline V gene are MNHNS and SASEGT.